This passage covers 26 T cell receptor beta chains from one sample sequenced in a study of human thymus T cells. Here immunoSEQ multiplex PCR was the method, and the copy in TCRdb shows in-frame clones only, minus some. Seen here are approximately 46,000 clones, just under 95% observed once, and the top ten hold over 0.15%. Specimen: blood. The receptors originated from a girl in the first two years of life with a congenital heart defect but otherwise immunologically healthy.

The chain couples TRBV6-7 to TRBJ2-3, with 10 bases matching TRBD1. TRBV6-7 is treated as an ORF (open reading frame) with a function not yet certain. With 6 bases clipped from V and 5 bases from J, the junction kept 11 bases outside the gene matches. This CDR3 is 16 amino acids long. CDR3 sequence (DNA): TGTGCCAGCAGGTCCTCCGGGACAGGGGCTGAAGATACGCAGTATTTT. It translates to CASRSSGTGAEDTQYF.

This chain links TRBV5-1 with TRBJ2-7; D may be TRBD1 (6 bases). The germline V gene has CDR1 SGHRS and CDR2 YFSETQ. This CDR3 region has 14 residues. The V gene lost 3 bases and the J gene lost 3 bases, with 13 bases spanning the gap. This CDR3 reads CASSSGQPHYEQYF. CDR3 bases: TGCGCCAGCAGCTCGGGACAACCACACTACGAGCAGTACTTC.

V and J are TRBV27 and TRBJ1-5; D is perhaps TRBD1 (5 bases). The CDR3 totals 17 residues. Germline assignment: CDR1 MNHEY and CDR2 SMNVEV (reference sequence). The ends were cut back, 5 bases at V and 1 base at J, with 18 bases in the middle. As DNA, the CDR3 is TGTGCCAGCAGTCCCCTCGGGGCTCGGGGGAGCAATCAGCCCCAGCATTTT. It encodes CASSPLGARGSNQPQHF.

V and J are TRBV4-1 and TRBJ2-7, with TRBD1 as a possible D gene (7 bases). This CDR3 has 16 amino acids. Per the germline V gene, CDR1 is MGHRA and CDR2 is YSYEKL. V lost 0 bases and J 7 bases, leaving 19 bases between the germline ends. This CDR3 reads CASSQDGGQGVREQYF. For the CDR3, the DNA is TGCGCCAGCAGCCAAGATGGGGGGCAGGGGGTCAGGGAGCAGTACTTC.

The chain is built from TRBV10-3 and TRBJ1-1; D possibly corresponds to TRBD1 (5 bases). Germline CDR1 reads ENHRY; CDR2 reads SYGVKD. The CDR3 has 14 amino acids. V lost 7 bases and J 1 base, leaving 13 bases between the germline ends. CDR3 amino acids: CAITPGRKNTEAFF. The DNA of the CDR3 is TGTGCCATCACTCCGGGACGGAAGAACACTGAAGCTTTCTTT.

This clone appeared a single time. The chain employs TRBV6-1 and TRBJ2-5; the D call may be TRBD1 or TRBD2 (6 bases each). The germline V gene has CDR1 MNHNS and CDR2 SASEGT. The CDR3 covers 12 residues. Between the trimmed V and J ends, which lost 8 bases and 4 bases, there was a span of 11 bases. For the CDR3, the DNA is TGTGCCAGCGTCAGGGGACTAGAGACCCAGTACTTC. Translating it yields CASVRGLETQYF.

The chain employs TRBV28 and TRBJ2-1, with D possibly matching TRBD1 (5 bases). In germline, CDR1 is MDHEN, CDR2 SYDVKM. Trimming shortened V by 1 base and J by 2 bases, and 18 bases separated the two germline ends. This CDR3 has 18 residues. CDR3 residues: CASSLSPRGAKPYNEQFF. CDR3 sequence (DNA): TGTGCCAGCAGTTTATCCCCTCGTGGGGCGAAGCCCTACAATGAGCAGTTCTTC.

The rearrangement joins TRBV10-3 to TRBJ1-3, with 9 nucleotides matching TRBD1. Germline lookup yields CDR1 ENHRY and CDR2 SYGVKD. The CDR3 sequence is 16 residues long. The V and J ends lost 7 bases and 3 bases, in that order; junction bases with no gene match: 10. Here the CDR3 DNA reads TGTGCCATCAATCCGGGACAGGGAGAATATGGAAACACCATATATTTT. It specifies CAINPGQGEYGNTIYF.

V gene TRBV2 combines with J gene TRBJ1-1; TRBD1 matches 11 bases. Germline assignment: CDR1 SNHLY and CDR2 FYNNEI. The CDR3 contains 15 residues. Unmatched junction bases numbered 6, after V lost 6 bases and J lost 3 bases. CDR3 loop: CASRGGQGGYTEAFF. The CDR3 DNA follows: TGTGCCAGCAGAGGGGGACAGGGGGGGTACACTGAAGCTTTCTTT.

V and J are TRBV15 and TRBJ2-7, with D possibly matching TRBD2 (6 bases). This CDR3 is 15 amino acids long. V was trimmed by 0 bases and J by 3 bases, leaving 12 bases between them. CDR1 is LNHNV and CDR2 is YYDKDF in the germline V gene (reference sequence). CDR3 loop: CATSRDPGVIYEQYF. Written as DNA, the CDR3 is TGTGCCACCAGCAGAGATCCGGGGGTCATCTACGAGCAGTACTTC.

The chain recombines TRBV7-6 with TRBJ2-5; TRBD2 matches 8 bases. The CDR3 has 15 amino acids. V was pared by 2 bases and J by 5 bases, with 7 bases of the junction left unmatched. Germline CDR1 is SGHVS and CDR2 is FNYEAQ. The CDR3 loop is CASSLPGLGGETQYF. CDR3 bases: TGTGCCAGCAGCTTACCGGGACTAGGCGGGGAGACCCAGTACTTC.

The chain carries TRBV30 and TRBJ2-7; TRBD1 aligns across 7 bases. The CDR3 has 13 residues. V was pared by 3 bases and J by 6 bases, with 8 bases of the junction left unmatched. Germline V gene data show CDR1 as GTSNPN and CDR2 as SVGIG (reference sequence). CDR3 DNA: TGTGCCTGGAGATACTTACAGGGGAGCGAGCAGTACTTC. Translating it yields CAWRYLQGSEQYF.

The chain is built from TRBV7-2 and TRBJ2-3; 7 nucleotides agree with TRBD1. The V segment lost 0 bases and the J segment 1 base; nucleotides outside the gene matches: 4. Germline V lookup: CDR1 SGHTA, CDR2 FQGNSA. The CDR3 runs to 16 residues. CDR3 nucleotides: TGTGCCAGCAGCTTAGCGGCAGGGGGTGGCACAGATACGCAGTATTTT. It translates to CASSLAAGGGTDTQYF. Filled out from reference TRBV7-2 and TRBJ2-3, the complete variable domain reads GAGVSQSPSNKVTEKGKDVELRCDPISGHTALYWYRQSLGQGLEFLIYFQGNSAPDKSGLPSDRFSAERTGGSVSTLTIQRTQQEDSAVYLCASSLAAGGGTDTQYFGPGTRLTVL.

The gene calls are TRBV2 and TRBJ1-2; D is undetermined. The CDR3 runs to 15 residues. V lost 6 bases and J lost 5, with 19 bases in between. The germline V gene has CDR1 SNHLY and CDR2 FYNNEI. This chain's CDR3 is CASRLPDGYSYGYTF. In DNA, the CDR3 is TGTGCCAGCAGACTACCGGACGGGTACTCTTATGGCTACACCTTC.

The V and J genes are TRBV28 and TRBJ2-7; TRBD1 matches 10 bases. The CDR3 loop spans 15 amino acids. The ends lost 8 bases at V and 5 bases at J; junction bases unmatched: 12. Germline CDR1 reads MDHEN; CDR2 reads SYDVKM. CDR3 DNA: TGTGCCAGCTTCGGCCGGGGACAGGGGCGACACGAGCAGTACTTC. Its protein product is CASFGRGQGRHEQYF.

The V and J genes are TRBV28 and TRBJ1-2; D unclear. Looked up from germline, CDR1 is MDHEN and CDR2 is SYDVKM. V was pared by 2 bases and J by 6 bases, with 10 bases between. The CDR3 runs to 13 residues. For the CDR3, the DNA is TGTGCCAGCAGTTTAATCAGGAGCGATGGCTACACCTTC. Protein sequence: CASSLIRSDGYTF.

Regarding this clone: Other DNA sequences in the sample encode the same CDR3. The genes are TRBV18 and TRBJ2-3; no clear D. The CDR3 is made up of 13 amino acids. Germline CDR1 KGHSH, CDR2 LQKENI. Trimming took off 3 bases at V and 2 bases at J, with 6 bases between the two ends. In DNA, the CDR3 is TGTGCCAGCTCACCGGGCTCCACAGATACGCAGTATTTT. Amino acid sequence: CASSPGSTDTQYF.

The gene calls are TRBV4-3 and TRBJ1-2; D is perhaps TRBD1 (5 bases). V lost 4 bases and J lost 8, with 26 bases in between. CDR3 length equals 17 residues. In germline, CDR1 is LGHNA, CDR2 YSLEER. In DNA form, the CDR3 reads TGCGCCAGCAGCCCCAATCCTGTTTCCGGGACTTTTTACGGCTACACCTTC. Its protein is CASSPNPVSGTFYGYTF.

The rearrangement uses TRBV4-1 and TRBJ2-7, with 9 bases aligning to TRBD1. CDR3 size: 13 residues. Per the germline V gene, CDR1 is MGHRA and CDR2 is YSYEKL. Unmatched junction bases numbered 4, after V lost 3 bases and J lost 7 bases. The CDR3 spells CASSHPGTGEQYF. The CDR3, as DNA: TGCGCCAGCAGCCACCCTGGGACAGGGGAGCAGTACTTC.

This clone was seen once. V and J are TRBV28 and TRBJ1-5; no definite D call. Germline V gene sequence: CDR1 MDHEN, CDR2 SYDVKM. V gave up 6 bases and J gave up 5 bases, with 14 bases separating them. The CDR3 is made up of 14 amino acids. CDR3 in amino acids: CASRDLLGDQPQHF. The CDR3 region has the DNA TGTGCCAGCAGAGACCTCCTAGGTGATCAGCCCCAGCATTTT.

The V call is TRBV11-2, the J call TRBJ2-7; a possible D gene is TRBD2 (6 bases). Deletions cut 3 bases from V and 2 bases from J, with 8 bases between. The CDR3 covers 13 residues. Germline-derived CDR1 and CDR2 are SGHAT and FQNNGV. The CDR3 reads CASSLGLTYEQYF. In DNA form, the CDR3 reads TGTGCCAGCAGCTTGGGACTCACCTACGAGCAGTACTTC. Full variable domain (rest looked up from reference TRBV11-2 and TRBJ2-7): EAGVAQSPRYKIIEKRQSVAFWCNPISGHATLYWYQQILGQGPKLLIQFQNNGVVDDSQLPKDRFSAERLKGVDSTLKIQPAKLEDSAVYLCASSLGLTYEQYFGPGTRLTVT.

The chain employs TRBV10-3 and TRBJ1-5; 12 positions match TRBD1. Germline CDR1 ENHRY, CDR2 SYGVKD. The V segment lost 10 bases and the J segment 7 bases; nucleotides outside the gene matches: 11. The CDR3 spans 15 residues. In nucleotides, the CDR3 is TGTGCCACCGCCTCCGGGACAGGGGGCGGACAGCCCCAGCATTTT. Encoded protein: CATASGTGGGQPQHF.

CDR3 sequence (DNA): TGTGCCAGCAGCTTGGGCCCGGACAGGGGCGAGCAGTACTTC. Its protein product is CASSLGPDRGEQYF. This chain uses TRBV5-6 with TRBJ2-7, with TRBD1 identical over 9 bases. J was trimmed by 6 bases and V by 0 bases; bases with no gene match: 4. CDR1 SGHDT and CDR2 YYEEEE come from the germline V gene. The length of the CDR3 is 14 residues.

The chain combines TRBV5-6 with TRBJ2-3; the D gene is possibly TRBD1 (5 bases). The V gene lost 4 bases and the J gene lost 2 bases, with 11 bases spanning the gap. Germline values: CDR1 SGHDT, CDR2 YYEEEE. The CDR3 spans 14 residues. The CDR3 region has the DNA TGTGCCAGCAGCCTGGGGCTGTTCACAGATACGCAGTATTTT. Protein sequence: CASSLGLFTDTQYF.

The J gene is TRBJ2-7, the V gene TRBV6-5; D is perhaps TRBD1 (7 bases). Germline V gene data show CDR1 as MNHEY and CDR2 as SVGAGI. Trimming cost V 8 bases and J 2 bases, with 16 bases left between them. The length of the CDR3 is 14 residues. CDR3 DNA sequence: TGTGCCAGCTCCACCAGGGGGAGGACCTACGAGCAGTACTTC. Amino acids: CASSTRGRTYEQYF.

The gene calls are TRBV6-1 and TRBJ1-5; 10 bases map to TRBD1. The V and J ends lost 0 bases and 7 bases, in that order; junction bases with no gene match: 6. The CDR3 extends over 16 amino acids. The germline gives CDR1 MNHNS, CDR2 SASEGT. CDR3 DNA sequence: TGTGCCAGCAGTGAAGCCTGGACAGGGGGGTGGCAGCCCCAGCATTTT. This translates into CASSEAWTGGWQPQHF.